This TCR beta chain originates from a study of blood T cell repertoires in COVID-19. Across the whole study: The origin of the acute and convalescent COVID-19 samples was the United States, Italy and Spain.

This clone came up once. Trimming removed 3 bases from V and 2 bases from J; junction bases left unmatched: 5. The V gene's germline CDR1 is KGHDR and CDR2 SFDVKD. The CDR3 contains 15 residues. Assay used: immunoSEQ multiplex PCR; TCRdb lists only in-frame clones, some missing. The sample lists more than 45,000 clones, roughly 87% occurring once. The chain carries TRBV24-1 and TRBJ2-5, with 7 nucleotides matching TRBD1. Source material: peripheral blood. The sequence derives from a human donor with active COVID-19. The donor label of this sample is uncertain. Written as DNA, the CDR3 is TGTGCCACCAGTGATCCACGACAGGGTCAAGAGACCCAGTACTTC. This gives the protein CATSDPRQGQETQYF.